This T cell receptor (beta chain) was observed in a study of T-cell memory formation after mild COVID-19. About the study: Largely donor-specific sequence clusters came from a couple of donors.

Trimming shortened V by 6 bases and J by 5 bases, and 11 bases separated the two germline ends. The CDR3 contains 13 residues. Germline V gene sequence: CDR1 SNHLY, CDR2 FYNNEI. From the 5' RACE reads, TCRdb called clonotypes with MiXCR, one entry per CDR3 protein. The data contain 150,000 to 200,000 distinct CDR3 sequences, roughly 12% of them singletons. Only a few counts were recorded for this clonotype. Its antigen is still unknown. General study findings and limits: Clones from the second wave (peaking day 37) had unconfirmed SARS-CoV-2 specificity. Clones that contracted from day 15 to 85 were balanced CD4/CD8, while later expanders leaned CD4+. Pre-infection memory harbored some responding clones, suggesting cross-reactive memory joined.

The V call is TRBV2, the J call TRBJ1-5; D is possibly TRBD1 (5 bases). This sequence originates from a man aged 18 to 30 who had mild COVID-19 (a few samples of this study predate the infection). Cell type and time point are not known. The specimen sequenced was PBMCs or a T cell subset sorted from them (not recorded which). CDR3 sequence reads: CASRRDGDQPQHF. CDR3 nucleotide sequence: TGTGCCAGCAGAAGGGACGGGGATCAGCCCCAGCATTTT.